This TCR beta chain comes out of a study of blood T cell repertoires in COVID-19. V was clipped by 2 bases and J by 0 bases; unmatched bases: 3. CDR3 length equals 16 residues. Some clones are missing from TCRdb's copy, which holds only in-frame ones; the method was immunoSEQ multiplex PCR. Among roughly 360,000 clones listed, more than 75% were seen once. J is TRBJ1-1 and V is TRBV23-1, with 10 bases that match TRBD1. TRBV23-1 is an ORF for which the function is uncertain. The source of this sequence is a man between 25 and 39 years old who had recovered from COVID-19. Sample: PBMCs or T cells enriched from blood (not recorded which). CDR3 region: CASSQRQGAMNTEAFF. The CDR3 region has the DNA TGCGCCAGCAGTCAAAGACAGGGGGCAATGAACACTGAAGCTTTCTTT.